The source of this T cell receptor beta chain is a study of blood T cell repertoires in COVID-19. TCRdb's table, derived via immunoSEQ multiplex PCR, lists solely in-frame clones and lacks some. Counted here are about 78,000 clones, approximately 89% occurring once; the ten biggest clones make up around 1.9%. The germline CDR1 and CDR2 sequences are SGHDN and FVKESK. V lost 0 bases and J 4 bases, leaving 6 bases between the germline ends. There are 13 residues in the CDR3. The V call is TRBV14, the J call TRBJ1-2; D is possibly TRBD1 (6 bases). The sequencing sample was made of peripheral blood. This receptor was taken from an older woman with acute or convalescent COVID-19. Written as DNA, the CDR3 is TGTGCCAGCAGCCAAGAACAGGGCTATGGCTACACCTTC. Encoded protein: CASSQEQGYGYTF.